The following is a T cell receptor beta chain sequence with its context. Which antigen it targets is not known. No quality values exist for individual bases; no much larger clone is one base distant. At the junction V is shortened by 3 bases and J by 6 bases; bases outside the gene matches: 5. The CDR3 numbers 14 residues from cysteine through phenylalanine. The entry retains the CDR3 DNA only, 42 bases that are in frame from base 1. Per the germline V gene (reference sequence), SEHNR is the CDR1 and FQNEAQ is the CDR2. This record belongs to a study of blood T cell repertoires in COVID-19 (TCRdb year 2020). Concerning the study at large: The collaborator samples originated in the United States, Italy and Spain and spanned the acute and convalescent phases of COVID-19. The material from the prospective study consisted of cDNA or gDNA derived from T cells, B-cell-depleted T cells, or PBMCs. Deeply sampled blood TCRbeta repertoires from subjects exposed to, actively infected with, or recovered from COVID-19 were included in the dataset. The repertoires were released in a freely available public database intended as a resource for research on the immune response to SARS-CoV-2. Samples came from the ongoing ImmuneRACE study (first 160 participants) plus 1,254 subjects from 6 global collaborators. Nearly every sample came with metadata listing a de-identified subject ID, COVID-19 status, age in years and sex. HLA class I and class II types, where available, came from metadata supplied by the sample provider rather than from assay-based typing.

Paper-wide results and their limitations: How much clinical and demographic metadata was included differed by source and by participant, and the metadata was provided uncurated.

TCRbeta CDR3 regions were amplified from genomic DNA by means of the immunoSEQ Assay, a bias-controlled multiplex PCR. The original pipeline was this. Within the assay, amplification of reference gene primers was used to estimate how many nucleated cells each sample contained. Sequence reads were collapsed and filtered to measure the absolute abundance of every unique TCRbeta CDR3 rearrangement. For each sample, productive Simpson clonality was calculated as the square root of Simpson's diversity index over productive rearrangements. The table comes from immuneACCESS by way of TCRdb, which keeps in-frame sequences with V and J called. Part of the clones is missing from these tables; in studies checked, under half for an unresolved V gene and the rest for unknown reasons. Clone size and V and J calls were adopted from that table, with D and trimming inferred from the DNA. The sample table holds a few hundred thousand clones, of which about nine tenths were seen once. Clones ranked in the top ten supply around 2% of the sample.

Whole blood was collected in K2EDTA tubes by collaborating institutions according to the institutions' own protocols. For TCRbeta analysis, collaborators shipped samples as frozen whole blood, isolated PBMCs, or DNA extracted from either of those sample types. This sequence was found in a man aged 45-65 years with acute or convalescent COVID-19. The chain was built from TRBV7-9 and TRBJ1-2; a stretch of 9 junction bases matches TRBD1. The sample comprised peripheral blood. CDR3 reads: CASSFAGTGHGYTF. In nucleotide form, the sequence is TGTGCCAGCAGCTTCGCCGGGACAGGGCATGGCTACACCTTC.